This TCR beta chain was obtained from a study of T cell responses to AZD1222 COVID-19 vaccine. Study-level points and caveats: Most donors were white British, females outnumbered males, and clonal diversity was possibly underestimated. Spike-specific TCR breadth and depth grew following two AZD1222 doses. At baseline, seropositivity was found in only a handful of AZD1222 recipients.

About this clone: Its specificity is unknown.

The germline V gene encodes CDR1 LNHNV and CDR2 YYDKDF (reference sequence). The V end was cut by 0 bases, the J end by 5 bases, with 13 bases between. This CDR3 contains 15 residues. The data were produced by immunoSEQ multiplex PCR, yet TCRdb's version contains in-frame clones alone and is incomplete. The repertoire consists of about 200,000 clones, with 90% to 95% occurring once and the leading ten covering 1%. Second-dose recipients at about 4 or about 12 weeks were treated as one pooled group. The origin of this receptor is an adult who received the AZD1222 COVID-19 vaccine. This chain uses TRBV15 with TRBJ1-1; a weak D match, TRBD1 (5 bases). The sequencing used peripheral blood, collected 28 days after the second AZD1222 dose. DNA for the CDR3: TGTGCCACCAGCAGAGAAAGGGGTGTAGGAACTGAAGCTTTCTTT. This translates into CATSRERGVGTEAFF.